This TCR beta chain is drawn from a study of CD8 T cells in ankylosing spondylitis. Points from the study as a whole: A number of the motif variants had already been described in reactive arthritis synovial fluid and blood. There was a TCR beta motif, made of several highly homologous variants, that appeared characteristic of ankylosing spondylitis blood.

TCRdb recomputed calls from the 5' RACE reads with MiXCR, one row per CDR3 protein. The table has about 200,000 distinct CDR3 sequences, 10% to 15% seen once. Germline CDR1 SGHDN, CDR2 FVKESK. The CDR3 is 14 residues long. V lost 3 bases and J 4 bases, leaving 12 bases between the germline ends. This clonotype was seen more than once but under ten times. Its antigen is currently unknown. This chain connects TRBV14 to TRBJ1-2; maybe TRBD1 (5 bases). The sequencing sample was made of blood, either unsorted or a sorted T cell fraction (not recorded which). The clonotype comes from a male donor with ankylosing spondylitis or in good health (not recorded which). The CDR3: CASSQGGFSYGYTF. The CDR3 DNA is TGTGCCAGCAGCCAGGGGGGATTTAGCTATGGCTACACCTTC. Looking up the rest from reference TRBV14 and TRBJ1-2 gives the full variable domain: EAGVTQFPSHSVIEKGQTVTLRCDPISGHDNLYWYRRVMGKEIKFLLHFVKESKQDESGMPNNRFLAERTGGTYSTLKVQPAELEDSGVYFCASSQGGFSYGYTFGSGTRLTVV.